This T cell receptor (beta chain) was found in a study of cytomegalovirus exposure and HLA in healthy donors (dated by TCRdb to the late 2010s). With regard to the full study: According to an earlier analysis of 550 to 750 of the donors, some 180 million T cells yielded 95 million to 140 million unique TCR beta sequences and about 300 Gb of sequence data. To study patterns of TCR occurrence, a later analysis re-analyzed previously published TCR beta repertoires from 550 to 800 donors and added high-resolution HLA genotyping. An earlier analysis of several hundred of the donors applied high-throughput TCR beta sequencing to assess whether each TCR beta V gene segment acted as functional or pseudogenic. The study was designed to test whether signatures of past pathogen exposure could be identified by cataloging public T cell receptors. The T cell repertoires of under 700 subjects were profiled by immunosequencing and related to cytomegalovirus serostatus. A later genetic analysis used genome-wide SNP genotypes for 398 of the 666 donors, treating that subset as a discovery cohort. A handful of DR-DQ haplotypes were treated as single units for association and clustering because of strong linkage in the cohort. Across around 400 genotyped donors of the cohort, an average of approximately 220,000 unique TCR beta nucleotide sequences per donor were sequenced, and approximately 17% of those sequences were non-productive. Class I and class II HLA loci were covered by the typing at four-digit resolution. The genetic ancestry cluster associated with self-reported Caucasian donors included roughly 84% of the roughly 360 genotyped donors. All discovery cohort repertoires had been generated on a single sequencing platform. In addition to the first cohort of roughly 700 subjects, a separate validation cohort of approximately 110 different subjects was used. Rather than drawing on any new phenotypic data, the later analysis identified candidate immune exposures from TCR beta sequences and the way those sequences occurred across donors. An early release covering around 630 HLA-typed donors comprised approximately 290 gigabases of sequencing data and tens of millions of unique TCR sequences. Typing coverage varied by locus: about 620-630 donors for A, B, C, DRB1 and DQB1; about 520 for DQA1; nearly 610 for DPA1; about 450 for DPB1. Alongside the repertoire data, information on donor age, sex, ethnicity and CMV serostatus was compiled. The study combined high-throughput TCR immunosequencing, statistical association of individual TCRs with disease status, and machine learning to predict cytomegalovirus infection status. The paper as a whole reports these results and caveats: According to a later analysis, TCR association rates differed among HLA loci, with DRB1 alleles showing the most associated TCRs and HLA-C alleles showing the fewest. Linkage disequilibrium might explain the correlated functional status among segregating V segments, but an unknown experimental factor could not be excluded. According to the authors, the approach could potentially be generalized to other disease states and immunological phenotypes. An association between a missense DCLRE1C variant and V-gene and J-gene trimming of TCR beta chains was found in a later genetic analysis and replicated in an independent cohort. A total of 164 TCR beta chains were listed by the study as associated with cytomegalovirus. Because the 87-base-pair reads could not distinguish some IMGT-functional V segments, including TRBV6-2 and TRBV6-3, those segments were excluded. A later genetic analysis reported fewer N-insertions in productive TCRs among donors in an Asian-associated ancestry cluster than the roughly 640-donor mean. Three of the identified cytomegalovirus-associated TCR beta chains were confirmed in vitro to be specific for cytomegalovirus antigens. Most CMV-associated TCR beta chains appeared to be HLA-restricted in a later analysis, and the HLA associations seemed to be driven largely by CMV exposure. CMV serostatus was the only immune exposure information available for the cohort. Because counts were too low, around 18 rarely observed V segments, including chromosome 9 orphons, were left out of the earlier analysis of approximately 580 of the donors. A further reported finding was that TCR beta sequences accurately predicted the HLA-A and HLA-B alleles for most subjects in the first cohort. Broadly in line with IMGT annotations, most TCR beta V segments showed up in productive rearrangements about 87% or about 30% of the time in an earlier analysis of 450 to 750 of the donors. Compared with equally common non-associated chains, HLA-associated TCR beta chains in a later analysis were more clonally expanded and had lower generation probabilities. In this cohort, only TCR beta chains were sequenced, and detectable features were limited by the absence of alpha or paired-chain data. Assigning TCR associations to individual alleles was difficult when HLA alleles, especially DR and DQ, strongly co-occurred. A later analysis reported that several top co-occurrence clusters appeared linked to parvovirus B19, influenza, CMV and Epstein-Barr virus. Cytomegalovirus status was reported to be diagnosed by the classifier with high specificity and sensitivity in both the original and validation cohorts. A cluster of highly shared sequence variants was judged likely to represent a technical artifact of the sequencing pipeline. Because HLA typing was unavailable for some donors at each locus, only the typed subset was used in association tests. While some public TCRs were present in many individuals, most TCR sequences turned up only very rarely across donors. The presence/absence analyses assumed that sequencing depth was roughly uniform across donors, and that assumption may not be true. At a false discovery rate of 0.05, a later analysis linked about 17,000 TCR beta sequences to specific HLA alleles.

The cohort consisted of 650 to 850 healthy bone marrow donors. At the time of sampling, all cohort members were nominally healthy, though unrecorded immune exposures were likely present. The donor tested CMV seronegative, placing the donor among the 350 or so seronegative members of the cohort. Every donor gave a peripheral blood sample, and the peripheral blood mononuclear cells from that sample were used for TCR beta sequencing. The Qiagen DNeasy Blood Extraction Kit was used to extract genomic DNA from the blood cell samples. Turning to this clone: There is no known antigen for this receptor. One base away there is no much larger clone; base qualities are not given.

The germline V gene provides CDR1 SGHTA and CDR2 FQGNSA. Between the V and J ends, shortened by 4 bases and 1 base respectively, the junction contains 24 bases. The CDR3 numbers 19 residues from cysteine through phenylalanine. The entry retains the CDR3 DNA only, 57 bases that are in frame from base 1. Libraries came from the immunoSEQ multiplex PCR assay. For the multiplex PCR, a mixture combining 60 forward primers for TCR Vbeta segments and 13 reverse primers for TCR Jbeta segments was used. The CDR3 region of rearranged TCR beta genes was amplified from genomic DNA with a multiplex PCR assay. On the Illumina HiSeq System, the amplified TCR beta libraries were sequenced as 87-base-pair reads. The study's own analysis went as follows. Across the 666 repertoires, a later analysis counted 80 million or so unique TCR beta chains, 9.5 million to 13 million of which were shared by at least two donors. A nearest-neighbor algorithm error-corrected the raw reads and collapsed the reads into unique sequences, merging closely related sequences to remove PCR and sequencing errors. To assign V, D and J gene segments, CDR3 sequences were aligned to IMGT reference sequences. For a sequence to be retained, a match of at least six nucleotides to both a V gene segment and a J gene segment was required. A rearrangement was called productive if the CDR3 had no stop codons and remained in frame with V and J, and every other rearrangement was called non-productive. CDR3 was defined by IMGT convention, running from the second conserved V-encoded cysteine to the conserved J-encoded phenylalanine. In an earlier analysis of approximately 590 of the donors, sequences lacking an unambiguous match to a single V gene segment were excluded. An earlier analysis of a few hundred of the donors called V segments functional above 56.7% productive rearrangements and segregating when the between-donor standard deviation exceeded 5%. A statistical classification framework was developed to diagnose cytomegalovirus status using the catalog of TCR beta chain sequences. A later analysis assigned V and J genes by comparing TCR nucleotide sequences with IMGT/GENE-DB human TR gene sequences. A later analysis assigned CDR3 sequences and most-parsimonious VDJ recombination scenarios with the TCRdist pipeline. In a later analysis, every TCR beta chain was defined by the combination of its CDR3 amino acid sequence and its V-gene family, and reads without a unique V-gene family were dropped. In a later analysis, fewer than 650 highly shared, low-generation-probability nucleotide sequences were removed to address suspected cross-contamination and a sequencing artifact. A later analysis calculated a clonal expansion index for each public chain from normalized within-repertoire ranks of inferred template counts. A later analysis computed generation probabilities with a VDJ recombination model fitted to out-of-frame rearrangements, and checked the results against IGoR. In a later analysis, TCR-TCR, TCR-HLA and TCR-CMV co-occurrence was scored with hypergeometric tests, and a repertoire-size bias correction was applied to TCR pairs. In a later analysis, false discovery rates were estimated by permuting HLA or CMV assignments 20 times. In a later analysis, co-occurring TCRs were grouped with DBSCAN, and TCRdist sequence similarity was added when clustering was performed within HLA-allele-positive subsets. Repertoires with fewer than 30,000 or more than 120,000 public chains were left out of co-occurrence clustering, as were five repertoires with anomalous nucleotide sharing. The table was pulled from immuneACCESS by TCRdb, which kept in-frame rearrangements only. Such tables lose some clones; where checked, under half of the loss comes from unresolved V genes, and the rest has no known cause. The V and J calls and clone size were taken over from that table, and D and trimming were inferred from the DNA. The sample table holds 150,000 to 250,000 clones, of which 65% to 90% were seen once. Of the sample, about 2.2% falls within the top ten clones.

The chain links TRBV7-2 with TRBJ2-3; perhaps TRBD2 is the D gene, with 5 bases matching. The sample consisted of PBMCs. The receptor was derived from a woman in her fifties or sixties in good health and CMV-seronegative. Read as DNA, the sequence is TGTGCCAGCAGCTCAATGCCGGGGATAGGAGCGCGTCGCACAGATACGCAGTATTTT. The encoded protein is CASSSMPGIGARRTDTQYF.